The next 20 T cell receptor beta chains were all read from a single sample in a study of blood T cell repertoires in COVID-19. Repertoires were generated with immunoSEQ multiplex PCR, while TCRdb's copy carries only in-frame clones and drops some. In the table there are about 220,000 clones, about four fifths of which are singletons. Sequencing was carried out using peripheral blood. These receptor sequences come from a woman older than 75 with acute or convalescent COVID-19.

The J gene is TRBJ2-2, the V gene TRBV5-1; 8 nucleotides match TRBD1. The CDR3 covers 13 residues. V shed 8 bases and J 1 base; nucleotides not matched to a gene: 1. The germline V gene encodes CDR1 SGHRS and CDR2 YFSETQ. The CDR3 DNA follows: TGCGCCAGTGGACAGGGGAACACCGGGGAGCTGTTTTTT. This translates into CASGQGNTGELFF. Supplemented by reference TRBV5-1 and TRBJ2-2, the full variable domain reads KAGVTQTPRYLIKTRGQQVTLSCSPISGHRSVSWYQQTPGQGLQFLFEYFSETQRNKGNFPGRFSGRQFSNSRSEMNVSTLELGDSALYLCASGQGNTGELFFGEGSRLTVL.

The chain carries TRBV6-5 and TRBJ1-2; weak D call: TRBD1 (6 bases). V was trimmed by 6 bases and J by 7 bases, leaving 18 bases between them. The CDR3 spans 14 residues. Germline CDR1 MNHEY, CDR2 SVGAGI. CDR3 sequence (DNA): TGTGCCAGCAGCCAAAGCCGACAGGTCCTTGGCTACACCTTC. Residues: CASSQSRQVLGYTF.

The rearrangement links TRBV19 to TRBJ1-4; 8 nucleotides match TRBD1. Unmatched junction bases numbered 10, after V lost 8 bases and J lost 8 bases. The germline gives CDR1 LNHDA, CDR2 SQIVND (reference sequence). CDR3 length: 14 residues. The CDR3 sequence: CASGSAGGAEKLFF. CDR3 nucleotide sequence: TGTGCCAGTGGTTCGGCAGGGGGCGCGGAAAAACTGTTTTTT.

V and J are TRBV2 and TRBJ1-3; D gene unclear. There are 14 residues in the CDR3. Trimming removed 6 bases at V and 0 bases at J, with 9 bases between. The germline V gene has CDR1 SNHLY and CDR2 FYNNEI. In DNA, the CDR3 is TGTGCCAGCAGCGGGAGTACCTCTGGAAACACCATATATTTT. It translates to CASSGSTSGNTIYF. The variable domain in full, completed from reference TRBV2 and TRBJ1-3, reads EPEVTQTPSHQVTQMGQEVILRCVPISNHLYFYWYRQILGQKVEFLVSFYNNEISEKSEIFDDQFSVERPDGSNFTLKIRSTKLEDSAMYFCASSGSTSGNTIYFGEGSWLTVV.

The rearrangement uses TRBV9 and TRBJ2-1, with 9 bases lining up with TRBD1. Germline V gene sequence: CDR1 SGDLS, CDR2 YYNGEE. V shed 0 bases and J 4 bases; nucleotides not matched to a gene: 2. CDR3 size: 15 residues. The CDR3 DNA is TGTGCCAGCAGCGTAGTACAGGGGGCATACAATGAGCAGTTCTTC. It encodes CASSVVQGAYNEQFF.

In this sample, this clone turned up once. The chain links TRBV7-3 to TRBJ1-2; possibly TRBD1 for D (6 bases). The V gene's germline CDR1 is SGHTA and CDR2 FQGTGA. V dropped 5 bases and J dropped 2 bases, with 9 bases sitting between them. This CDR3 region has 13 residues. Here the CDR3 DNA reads TGTGCCAGCAGCCCCACAGGGAACTATGGCTACACCTTC. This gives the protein CASSPTGNYGYTF.

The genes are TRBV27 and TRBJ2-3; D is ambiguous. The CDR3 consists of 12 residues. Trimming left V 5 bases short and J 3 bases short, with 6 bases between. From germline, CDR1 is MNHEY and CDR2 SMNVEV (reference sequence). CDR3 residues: CASSPRTDTQYF. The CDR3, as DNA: TGTGCCAGCAGTCCCAGAACAGATACGCAGTATTTT.

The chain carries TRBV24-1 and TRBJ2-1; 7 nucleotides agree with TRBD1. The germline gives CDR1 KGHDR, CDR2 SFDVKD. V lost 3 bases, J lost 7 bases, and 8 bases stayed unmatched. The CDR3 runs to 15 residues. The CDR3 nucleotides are TGTGCCACCAGTGATGGCTCCGGGACAGTGAATGAGCAGTTCTTC. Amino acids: CATSDGSGTVNEQFF.

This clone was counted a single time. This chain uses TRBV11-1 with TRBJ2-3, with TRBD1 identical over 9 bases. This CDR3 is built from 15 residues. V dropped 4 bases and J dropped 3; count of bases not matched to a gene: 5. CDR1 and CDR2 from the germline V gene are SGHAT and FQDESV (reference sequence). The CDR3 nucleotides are TGTGCCAGCAGCTCCGGGACAGGGAGGACAGATACGCAGTATTTT. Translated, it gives CASSSGTGRTDTQYF.

The CDR3 sequence is CASRLAGNSYNEQFF. Here the CDR3 DNA reads TGTGCCAGCAGACTAGCTGGGAACTCCTACAATGAGCAGTTCTTC. The chain has TRBV19 and TRBJ2-1, with 7 bases that match TRBD2. V gave up 9 bases and J gave up 0 bases; unmatched junction bases: 8. This CDR3 is built from 15 residues. The germline V gene has CDR1 LNHDA and CDR2 SQIVND (reference sequence).

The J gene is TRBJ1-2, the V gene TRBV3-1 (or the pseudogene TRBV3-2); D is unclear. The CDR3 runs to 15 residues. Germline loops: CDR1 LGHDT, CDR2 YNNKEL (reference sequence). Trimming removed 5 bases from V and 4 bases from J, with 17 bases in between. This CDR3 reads CASSERARGSYGYTF. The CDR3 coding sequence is TGTGCCAGCAGCGAAAGAGCAAGAGGAAGCTATGGCTACACCTTC.

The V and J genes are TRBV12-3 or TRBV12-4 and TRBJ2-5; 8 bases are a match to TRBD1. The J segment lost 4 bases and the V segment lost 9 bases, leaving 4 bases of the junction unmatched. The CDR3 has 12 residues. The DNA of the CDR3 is TGTGCCAGTACAGGGGGAGGAGAGACCCAGTACTTC. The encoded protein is CASTGGGETQYF.

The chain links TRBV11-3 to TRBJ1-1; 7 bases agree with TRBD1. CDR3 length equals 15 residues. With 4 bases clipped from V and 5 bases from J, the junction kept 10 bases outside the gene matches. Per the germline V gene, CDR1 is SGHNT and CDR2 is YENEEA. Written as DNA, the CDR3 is TGTGCCAGCAGCTCCGTGACAGGGTTTAGAACTGAAGCTTTCTTT. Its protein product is CASSSVTGFRTEAFF.

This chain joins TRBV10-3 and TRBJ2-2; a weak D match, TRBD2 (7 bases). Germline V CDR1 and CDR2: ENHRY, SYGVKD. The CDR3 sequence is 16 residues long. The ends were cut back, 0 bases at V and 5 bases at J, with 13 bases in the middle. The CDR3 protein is CAISESGGLSTGELFF. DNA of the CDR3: TGTGCCATCAGTGAGTCCGGGGGGCTCAGTACCGGGGAGCTGTTTTTT.

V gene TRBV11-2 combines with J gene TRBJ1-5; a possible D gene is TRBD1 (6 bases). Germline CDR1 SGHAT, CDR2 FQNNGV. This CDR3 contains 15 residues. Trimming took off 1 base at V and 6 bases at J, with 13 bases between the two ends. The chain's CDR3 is CASSLGWGPAQPQHF. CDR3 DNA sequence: TGTGCCAGCAGCTTAGGTTGGGGGCCGGCTCAGCCCCAGCATTTT.

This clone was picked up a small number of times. CDR3 loop: CASTFGQWGNTEAFF. Written as DNA, the CDR3 is TGCGCCAGCACTTTTGGACAGTGGGGGAACACTGAAGCTTTCTTT. The rearrangement joins TRBV4-1 to TRBJ1-1, with D possibly being TRBD1 (6 bases). Germline V gene data show CDR1 as MGHRA and CDR2 as YSYEKL. The CDR3 consists of 15 residues. V gave up 7 bases and J gave up 1 base, with 16 bases separating them.

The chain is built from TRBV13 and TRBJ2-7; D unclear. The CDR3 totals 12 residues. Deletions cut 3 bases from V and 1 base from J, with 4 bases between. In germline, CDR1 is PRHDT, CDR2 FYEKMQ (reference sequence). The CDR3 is CASSFKSYEQYF. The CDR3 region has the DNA TGTGCCAGCAGCTTTAAATCCTACGAGCAGTACTTC. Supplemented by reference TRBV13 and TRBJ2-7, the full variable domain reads AAGVIQSPRHLIKEKRETATLKCYPIPRHDTVYWYQQGPGQDPQFLISFYEKMQSDKGSIPDRFSAQQFSDYHSELNMSSLELGDSALYFCASSFKSYEQYFGPGTRLTVT.

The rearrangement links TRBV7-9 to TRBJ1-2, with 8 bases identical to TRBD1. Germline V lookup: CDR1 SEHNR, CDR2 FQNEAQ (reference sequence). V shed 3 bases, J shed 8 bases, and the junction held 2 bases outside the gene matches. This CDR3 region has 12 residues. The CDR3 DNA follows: TGTGCCAGCAGCTTGACAGGGGACGGCTACACCTTC. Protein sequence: CASSLTGDGYTF.

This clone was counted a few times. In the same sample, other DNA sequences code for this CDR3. The CDR3 region has the DNA TGTGCCAGCAGGAGCGGGGGGGGAACCGGGGAGCTGTTTTTT. This encodes CASRSGGGTGELFF. J is TRBJ2-2 and V is TRBV2; 10 bases fit TRBD2. CDR3 size: 14 residues. J was trimmed by 5 bases and V by 6 bases; bases with no gene match: 3. Germline lookup yields CDR1 SNHLY and CDR2 FYNNEI. The whole variable domain, filled in from reference TRBV2 and TRBJ2-2, reads EPEVTQTPSHQVTQMGQEVILRCVPISNHLYFYWYRQILGQKVEFLVSFYNNEISEKSEIFDDQFSVERPDGSNFTLKIRSTKLEDSAMYFCASRSGGGTGELFFGEGSRLTVL.

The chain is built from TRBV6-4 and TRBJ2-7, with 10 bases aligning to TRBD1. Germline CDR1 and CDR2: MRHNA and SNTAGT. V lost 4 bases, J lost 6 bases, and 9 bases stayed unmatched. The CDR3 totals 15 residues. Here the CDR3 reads CASSGPGTGDREQYF. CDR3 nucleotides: TGTGCCAGCAGTGGCCCCGGGACAGGGGATCGCGAGCAGTACTTC.